Below, 26 T cell receptor beta chains from the same sample are listed, as sequenced in a study of immune cell composition in non-small cell lung cancer. Libraries were prepared by immunoSEQ multiplex PCR; TCRdb keeps only in-frame clonotypes and omits some of them. The table lists roughly 5,100 clones, roughly 90% of them singletons. Normal lung was sampled as far from the tumour as possible, at least 3 cm. The sequenced sample consisted of non-adjacent lung tissue. The receptors were gathered from a human donor with non-small cell lung cancer. Some clones in this sample may be carry-over from other donors' samples.

The chain couples TRBV5-6 to TRBJ2-2, with unresolved D. The CDR3 has 14 amino acids. In germline, CDR1 is SGHDT, CDR2 YYEEEE. Trimming took off 0 bases at V and 3 bases at J, with 6 bases between the two ends. Written as DNA, the CDR3 is TGTGCCAGCAGCTTGGGAGGTGACACCGGGGAGCTGTTTTTT. Translating it yields CASSLGGDTGELFF.

V is TRBV29-1 and J is TRBJ1-2; 11 nucleotides agree with TRBD1. This CDR3 has 15 residues. Germline loops: CDR1 SQVTM, CDR2 ANQGSEA. The J segment lost 8 bases and the V segment lost 5 bases, leaving 13 bases of the junction unmatched. This CDR3 reads CSVQTSQDRGRGYTF. CDR3 coding DNA: TGCAGCGTTCAAACATCCCAGGACAGGGGGCGAGGCTACACCTTC.

This clone was observed a handful of times. The genes are TRBV30 and TRBJ2-7; 7 bases align to TRBD2. The CDR3 is 15 residues long. Germline CDR1 GTSNPN, CDR2 SVGIG (reference sequence). The V gene end was trimmed by 3 bases and the J gene end by 5 bases; junction bases not matched to a gene: 13. CDR3 nucleotide sequence: TGTGCCTGGAGCGGTGTAGGCGGGAGAGTGGACGAGCAGTACTTC. Amino acids: CAWSGVGGRVDEQYF.

This clone was seen only a few times. The V and J genes are TRBV6-5 and TRBJ1-2; 10 nucleotides line up with TRBD1. The CDR3 has 16 residues. V lost 0 bases and J lost 4; bases outside the gene matches: 5. Germline CDR1 is MNHEY and CDR2 is SVGAGI. The CDR3 nucleotides are TGTGCCAGCAGTTACTCCCCGACAGGGGGCTTCTATGGCTACACCTTC. It specifies CASSYSPTGGFYGYTF.

The V gene is TRBV9, the J gene TRBJ1-2, with D hard to call. Germline V gives CDR1 SGDLS, CDR2 YYNGEE. The CDR3 runs to 13 residues. The V gene lost 5 bases and the J gene lost 6 bases, with 14 bases spanning the gap. The CDR3 is CASSNPGENGYTF. The CDR3 region has the DNA TGTGCCAGCAGTAACCCTGGGGAGAATGGCTACACCTTC.

This clone was found a few times. This sequence joins TRBV11-3 and TRBJ2-7, with D uncertain. The CDR3 loop spans 13 amino acids. Germline CDR1 reads SGHNT; CDR2 reads YENEEA. The V and J ends lost 5 bases and 6 bases respectively, with 14 bases between them. Written as DNA, the CDR3 is TGTGCCAGCAGCACAAATGTTCGGAGCGAGCAGTACTTC. Residues: CASSTNVRSEQYF.

V and J are TRBV7-9 and TRBJ2-7; the match to TRBD1 covers 9 bases. The V gene end was trimmed by 4 bases and the J gene end by 4 bases; junction bases not matched to a gene: 5. This CDR3 contains 14 residues. CDR1 is SEHNR, CDR2 FQNEAQ, per germline (reference sequence). DNA of the CDR3: TGTGCCAGCAGCTCATCCGGGACAGGGTACGAGCAGTACTTC. Translated, it gives CASSSSGTGYEQYF. The full variable domain, its missing parts supplied by reference TRBV7-9 and TRBJ2-7, is DTGVSQNPRHKITKRGQNVTFRCDPISEHNRLYWYRQTLGQGPEFLTYFQNEAQLEKSRLLSDRFSAERPKGSFSTLEIQRTEQGDSAMYLCASSSSGTGYEQYFGPGTRLTVT.

V and J are TRBV19 and TRBJ2-2; the match to TRBD2 covers 9 bases. There are 15 residues in the CDR3. The V gene's germline CDR1 is LNHDA and CDR2 SQIVND (reference sequence). V lost 7 bases, J lost 3 bases, and 6 bases stayed unmatched. CDR3 residues: CASTETSGYTGELFF. The DNA for the CDR3 is TGTGCCAGTACCGAGACTAGCGGCTACACCGGGGAGCTGTTTTTT. Full variable domain (outside the CDR3, taken from reference TRBV19 and TRBJ2-2): DGGITQSPKYLFRKEGQNVTLSCEQNLNHDAMYWYRQDPGQGLRLIYYSQIVNDFQKGDIAEGYSVSREKKESFPLTVTSAQKNPTAFYLCASTETSGYTGELFFGEGSRLTVL.

The chain is built from TRBV30 and TRBJ1-1; D is undetermined. The CDR3 is 14 residues long. Per the germline V gene, CDR1 is GTSNPN and CDR2 is SVGIG (reference sequence). The V end was cut by 3 bases, the J end by 1 base, with 12 bases between. CDR3 sequence reads: CAWSKLVPNTEAFF. DNA for the CDR3: TGTGCCTGGAGCAAGCTAGTTCCGAACACTGAAGCTTTCTTT. Supplemented by reference TRBV30 and TRBJ1-1, the full variable domain reads SQTIHQWPATLVQPVGSPLSLECTVEGTSNPNLYWYRQAAGRGLQLLFYSVGIGQISSEVPQNLSASRPQDRQFILSSKKLLLSDSGFYLCAWSKLVPNTEAFFGQGTRLTVV.

The CDR3 bases are TGTGCCAGCAGTTCCTGGGACAGGACAAACACTGAAGCTTTCTTT. This encodes CASSSWDRTNTEAFF. The V and J genes are TRBV6-5 and TRBJ1-1; 8 nucleotides line up with TRBD1. The CDR3 sequence is 15 residues long. V gave up 4 bases and J gave up 2 bases; unmatched junction bases: 6. Per germline, CDR1 MNHEY and CDR2 SVGAGI.

The gene calls are TRBV7-9 and TRBJ2-2; 9 bases map to TRBD2. Trimming took 3 bases from V and 5 from J; bases not matched to a gene: 7. CDR3 length: 16 amino acids. Germline-derived CDR1 and CDR2 are SEHNR and FQNEAQ (reference sequence). CDR3 residues: CASSLIAGAGTGELFF. The CDR3 coding sequence is TGTGCCAGCAGCTTGATAGCGGGAGCTGGAACCGGGGAGCTGTTTTTT.

The chain joins TRBV18 to TRBJ2-4; TRBD1 matches 8 bases. This CDR3 is built from 16 residues. Germline V gene lookup returns CDR1 KGHSH and CDR2 LQKENI. V lost 2 bases, J lost 8 bases, and 11 bases stayed unmatched. CDR3 in amino acids: CASSPGQGGHADIQYF. The CDR3 DNA reads TGTGCCAGCTCACCAGGACAGGGTGGACATGCGGACATTCAGTACTTC.

The DNA of the CDR3 is TGCGCCAGCAGCCAAGAATTCGGGGGGAGGGTCACAGATACGCAGTATTTT. Translation gives CASSQEFGGRVTDTQYF. The rearrangement links TRBV4-3 to TRBJ2-3, with TRBD2 matching 7 bases. The CDR3 extends over 17 amino acids. V was pared by 0 bases and J by 2 bases, with 8 bases of the junction left unmatched. Germline values: CDR1 LGHNA, CDR2 YSLEER.

This chain links TRBV11-2 with TRBJ2-1; D gene ambiguous. Per the germline V gene, CDR1 is SGHAT and CDR2 is FQNNGV. Trimming shortened V by 0 bases and J by 6 bases, and 6 bases separated the two germline ends. This CDR3 is 13 amino acids long. CDR3 region: CASSLDLSNEQFF. The CDR3 nucleotides are TGTGCCAGCAGCTTAGATCTATCCAATGAGCAGTTCTTC.

With respect to this clone: The sample carries other DNA sequences with the same CDR3. The V call is TRBV4-3, the J call TRBJ2-1, with D perhaps TRBD2 (6 bases). The CDR3 length is 15 residues. The germline V and J ends were trimmed by 0 bases and 1 base, with 7 bases remaining between them. CDR1 is LGHNA and CDR2 is YSLEER in the germline V gene. Here the CDR3 DNA reads TGCGCCAGCAGCCAAGATCGGGGGTCCTACAATGAGCAGTTCTTC. As protein: CASSQDRGSYNEQFF.

A few counts support this clone. The chain is built from TRBV7-9 and TRBJ1-1; TRBD1 matches at 7 bases. CDR1 is SEHNR, CDR2 FQNEAQ, per germline (reference sequence). This CDR3 contains 14 residues. J was trimmed by 4 bases and V by 5 bases; bases with no gene match: 7. The CDR3 DNA sequence: TGTGCCAGCAGCCCAACGACAGGGCGCACTGAAGCTTTCTTT. It codes for CASSPTTGRTEAFF.

In its sample, this clone was seen once. This chain joins TRBV5-8 and TRBJ1-1; weak D call: TRBD1 (6 bases). V was cut by 5 bases and J by 1 base, with 12 bases left in between. This CDR3 contains 14 residues. CDR1 is SGHTS, CDR2 YDEGEE, per germline. CDR3 residues: CASRRGTQNTEAFF. CDR3 nucleotides: TGTGCCAGCAGGCGAGGGACACAGAACACTGAAGCTTTCTTT.

The chain uses TRBV28 and TRBJ1-5; D is uncertain. The CDR3 contains 16 residues. Germline CDR1 and CDR2: MDHEN and SYDVKM. Trimming removed 2 bases from V and 0 bases from J, with 11 bases in between. DNA of the CDR3: TGTGCCAGCAGTTTAGCGGGGAGGAATAGCAATCAGCCCCAGCATTTT. The encoded protein is CASSLAGRNSNQPQHF.

The chain links TRBV2 to TRBJ2-3, with 9 bases that match TRBD1. V trimming: 4 bases; J trimming: 0 bases; junction bases outside the gene matches: 8. The length of the CDR3 is 17 residues. Germline lookup yields CDR1 SNHLY and CDR2 FYNNEI. Here the CDR3 DNA reads TGTGCCAGCAGTGTAAGGGGGACAGGGACTAGCACAGATACGCAGTATTTT. Protein sequence: CASSVRGTGTSTDTQYF.

The chain links TRBV6-1 to TRBJ2-7; maybe TRBD2 (5 bases). In germline, CDR1 is MNHNS, CDR2 SASEGT. The CDR3 loop spans 15 amino acids. Trimming shortened V by 2 bases and J by 4 bases, and 15 bases separated the two germline ends. The CDR3 loop reads CASSEFAGVGYEQYF. The CDR3 bases are TGTGCCAGCAGTGAATTTGCCGGGGTTGGTTACGAGCAGTACTTC.

The chain links TRBV6-1 to TRBJ2-1, with D possibly being TRBD2 (6 bases). Germline V gene sequence: CDR1 MNHNS, CDR2 SASEGT. CDR3 length equals 15 residues. The ends were cut back, 3 bases at V and 9 bases at J, with 18 bases in the middle. CDR3 in amino acids: CASSDGPSDQPEQFF. The CDR3 coding sequence is TGTGCCAGCAGTGACGGGCCTAGCGATCAACCTGAGCAGTTCTTC.

This clone ranks as medium-sized (0.01 to 0.1%). V is TRBV4-2 and J is TRBJ2-3, with TRBD2 as a possible D gene (7 bases). Trimming pared 1 base from V and 2 bases from J, leaving 16 bases between. This CDR3 is built from 17 residues. From germline, CDR1 is LGHNA and CDR2 YNFKEQ. Here the CDR3 reads CASSQVGAGDTTDTQYF. In DNA, the CDR3 is TGTGCCAGCAGCCAAGTGGGGGCGGGGGATACCACAGATACGCAGTATTTT.

This rearrangement joins TRBV6-1 to TRBJ1-4; D is unresolved. This CDR3 contains 15 residues. CDR1 is MNHNS and CDR2 is SASEGT in the germline V gene. V was cut by 4 bases and J by 3 bases, with 12 bases left in between. The CDR3 loop reads CASSAMARANEKLFF. DNA for the CDR3: TGTGCCAGCAGTGCCATGGCGAGGGCTAATGAAAAACTGTTTTTT.

This rearrangement joins TRBV6-1 to TRBJ2-5; 8 nucleotides match TRBD1. The V gene end was trimmed by 5 bases and the J gene end by 5 bases; junction bases not matched to a gene: 10. The CDR3 length is 15 residues. Germline V CDR1 and CDR2: MNHNS, SASEGT. The CDR3 loop is CASSHPGQEGETQYF. CDR3 coding DNA: TGTGCCAGCAGTCACCCGGGACAGGAGGGGGAGACCCAGTACTTC.

V gene TRBV27 combines with J gene TRBJ2-1, with D perhaps matching TRBD2 (6 bases). The V gene's germline CDR1 is MNHEY and CDR2 SMNVEV (reference sequence). V was cut by 5 bases and J by 3 bases, with 17 bases left in between. This CDR3 contains 16 residues. The CDR3 nucleotides are TGTGCCAGCAGTCTCCGAAGCGGGTTACTCTACAATGAGCAGTTCTTC. Translated, it gives CASSLRSGLLYNEQFF.

The chain carries TRBV1 and TRBJ2-7; TRBD2, the table's D call, was not compared with the DNA. TRBV1 is shown as a pseudogene. The CDR3 is 18 amino acids. The CDR3 DNA is TGCACCAGCAGCCAACCGGCTAGCGGGAGGGCCTTGTCCTACGAGCAGTACTTC. Amino acid sequence: CTSSQPASGRALSYEQYF.